A single sample gave rise to the 14 T cell receptor beta chains below, sequenced in a study of cytomegalovirus exposure and HLA in healthy donors. 13 Jbeta primers and 60 Vbeta primers were used for the PCR. The assay was immunoSEQ multiplex PCR, and TCRdb's table has in-frame clones only and misses some. The sample shows roughly 160,000 clones, 77% of them seen only once. Sequenced input: PBMCs. Every receptor here comes from a woman in her 30s in good health and CMV-seronegative.

The rearrangement joins TRBV2 to TRBJ1-1; possibly TRBD1 for D (5 bases). The CDR3 covers 13 residues. Germline V gives CDR1 SNHLY, CDR2 FYNNEI. Trimming cost V 1 base and J 9 bases, with 12 bases left between them. CDR3 in amino acids: CASSEGGGSQAFF. The CDR3 nucleotides read TGTGCCAGCAGTGAAGGGGGGGGGTCACAAGCTTTCTTT.

This chain links TRBV5-1 with TRBJ2-2; D call uncertain. Trimming took off 0 bases at V and 6 bases at J, with 9 bases between the two ends. Looked up from germline, CDR1 is SGHRS and CDR2 is YFSETQ. The CDR3 runs 14 residues. The CDR3 here is CASSLEQTAGELFF. In DNA form, the CDR3 reads TGCGCCAGCAGCTTGGAACAGACCGCCGGGGAGCTGTTTTTT.

The rearrangement links TRBV10-3 to TRBJ1-3; tentative D call: TRBD1 (6 bases). Germline values: CDR1 ENHRY, CDR2 SYGVKD. CDR3 length: 18 residues. Between the trimmed V and J ends, which lost 0 bases and 5 bases, there was a span of 20 bases. CDR3 in amino acids: CAISESNSPQTGRNTIYF. Here the CDR3 DNA reads TGTGCCATCAGTGAGTCGAATTCCCCCCAGACAGGTAGAAACACCATATATTTT.

This chain uses TRBV5-1 with TRBJ1-3, with D tentatively TRBD1 (6 bases). The CDR3 covers 15 residues. Trimming took off 7 bases at V and 0 bases at J, with 14 bases between the two ends. Per the germline V gene, CDR1 is SGHRS and CDR2 is YFSETQ. In DNA form, the CDR3 reads TGCGCCAGCGGATCCGGACAGTCCTCTGGAAACACCATATATTTT. This sequence encodes CASGSGQSSGNTIYF.

The table lists this clone with a count of one. This chain links TRBV19 with TRBJ1-1; D remains unclear. This CDR3 region has 15 residues. Per germline, CDR1 LNHDA and CDR2 SQIVND (reference sequence). Trimming stripped 3 bases from V and 3 bases from J, with 14 bases between. CDR3 amino acids: CASSIQSGLDTEAFF. The DNA of the CDR3 is TGTGCCAGTAGTATTCAAAGTGGACTGGACACTGAAGCTTTCTTT.

The V call is TRBV30, the J call TRBJ1-5; a weak D match, TRBD1 (5 bases). The ends were cut back, 1 base at V and 3 bases at J, with 13 bases in the middle. Germline V gene data show CDR1 as GTSNPN and CDR2 as SVGIG (reference sequence). The CDR3 runs to 15 residues. Here the CDR3 DNA reads TGTGCCTGGAGTGCAGCCGGGACTACCAATCAGCCCCAGCATTTT. Translation: CAWSAAGTTNQPQHF.

V and J are TRBV30 and TRBJ1-5; D remains unclear. The CDR3 spans 15 residues. The germline V gene has CDR1 GTSNPN and CDR2 SVGIG (reference sequence). Deletions cut 0 bases from V and 10 bases from J, with 19 bases between. CDR3 residues: CAWSVSFRSKSPQHF. The CDR3 nucleotides are TGTGCCTGGAGTGTCTCTTTTAGGAGCAAGAGCCCCCAGCATTTT.

The rearrangement uses TRBV5-1 and TRBJ2-7; TRBD2 matches 10 bases. The CDR3 consists of 19 residues. Germline V gives CDR1 SGHRS, CDR2 YFSETQ. Losses at the gene ends were 4 bases for V and 3 bases for J; bases not matched to a gene: 19. CDR3 coding DNA: TGCGCCAGCAGCCCTACCGGAACACGGGTAGCGGGAGGACTCTACGAGCAGTACTTC. Protein sequence: CASSPTGTRVAGGLYEQYF.

The gene calls are TRBV7-9 and TRBJ2-7, with 9 bases matching TRBD2. This CDR3 has 15 residues. V dropped 1 base and J dropped 6; count of bases not matched to a gene: 7. Germline values: CDR1 SEHNR, CDR2 FQNEAQ (reference sequence). CDR3 in amino acids: CASSLERGANREQYF. CDR3 DNA: TGTGCCAGCAGCTTAGAGCGGGGGGCGAATCGCGAGCAGTACTTC.

The rearrangement joins TRBV13 to TRBJ2-5; TRBD2 might be the D (6 bases). Germline-derived CDR1 and CDR2 are PRHDT and FYEKMQ (reference sequence). The CDR3 extends over 15 amino acids. V was clipped by 10 bases and J by 2 bases, with 20 bases between them. The CDR3 DNA follows: TGTGCCACCACTCTCTCAGCGGGCGGACAAGAGACCCAGTACTTC. It yields the protein CATTLSAGGQETQYF.

The chain combines TRBV2 with TRBJ2-3, with 12 bases identical to TRBD2. Germline V CDR1 and CDR2: SNHLY, FYNNEI. CDR3 length equals 15 residues. V shed 6 bases and J 4 bases; nucleotides not matched to a gene: 5. DNA for the CDR3: TGTGCCAGCAGAAGGACTAGCGGGGAGTCAGATACGCAGTATTTT. As protein: CASRRTSGESDTQYF. Drawing the rest from reference TRBV2 and TRBJ2-3, the complete variable domain is EPEVTQTPSHQVTQMGQEVILRCVPISNHLYFYWYRQILGQKVEFLVSFYNNEISEKSEIFDDQFSVERPDGSNFTLKIRSTKLEDSAMYFCASRRTSGESDTQYFGPGTRLTVL.

V is TRBV28 and J is TRBJ2-3; 8 bases map to TRBD2. CDR3 length equals 14 residues. CDR1 and CDR2 from the germline V gene are MDHEN and SYDVKM. V lost 10 bases and J lost 6; bases outside the gene matches: 12. The CDR3 here is CAIRPGLDTDTQYF. The DNA of the CDR3 is TGTGCCATCAGACCGGGACTAGACACGGATACGCAGTATTTT.

The chain carries TRBV9 and TRBJ2-2; 7 nucleotides line up with TRBD2. This CDR3 region has 15 residues. In germline, CDR1 is SGDLS, CDR2 YYNGEE. The V segment lost 0 bases and the J segment 5 bases; nucleotides outside the gene matches: 4. The CDR3 is CASSVVGLGTGELFF. CDR3 nucleotide sequence: TGTGCCAGCAGCGTAGTAGGACTAGGAACCGGGGAGCTGTTTTTT.

This clone has just a few counts. The V call is TRBV29-1, the J call TRBJ2-5; D not certain. Germline lookup yields CDR1 SQVTM and CDR2 ANQGSEA. The CDR3 is made up of 12 amino acids. V lost 4 bases and J lost 5, with 11 bases in between. The CDR3 reads CSVVDDKETQYF. CDR3 sequence (DNA): TGCAGCGTTGTCGACGACAAGGAGACCCAGTACTTC.